Each of the 28 T cell receptor beta chains below was sequenced from the same sample in a study of CD8 T cells in Susac syndrome. Random hexamers were used to reverse transcribe an amount of about 0.45 to 1 ug RNA. MiXCR, applied by TCRdb to the immunoSEQ multiplex PCR reads, yields one record per CDR3 protein. Among 250,000 to 300,000 distinct CDR3 sequences listed, approximately 84% were seen once. Sequences were obtained from CD8+ T cells from PBMCs. The receptors were sampled from a human donor with multiple sclerosis.

CDR3 DNA: TGTGCCAGCAGCTTAAAGGCTAGCGGGAGTGGCTATGAGCAGTTCTTC. Amino acid sequence: CASSLKASGSGYEQFF. The chain joins TRBV7-3 to TRBJ2-1, with TRBD2 matching 10 bases. This CDR3 is 16 amino acids long. V trimming: 1 base; J trimming: 8 bases; junction bases outside the gene matches: 8. Germline CDR1 SGHTA, CDR2 FQGTGA. Using reference TRBV7-3 and TRBJ2-1 for the parts outside the CDR3, the full variable domain is GAGVSQTPSNKVTEKGKYVELRCDPISGHTALYWYRQSLGQGPEFLIYFQGTGAADDSGLPNDRFFAVRPEGSVSTLKIQRTERGDSAVYLCASSLKASGSGYEQFFGPGTRLTVL.

The V and J genes are TRBV10-3 and TRBJ2-1; D is unresolved. V lost 2 bases to trimming and J lost 5 bases, with 1 base between them. The CDR3 covers 11 residues. From germline, CDR1 is ENHRY and CDR2 SYGVKD. The CDR3 spells CAISEHNEQFF. As DNA, the CDR3 is TGTGCCATCAGTGAGCACAATGAGCAGTTCTTC.

The V and J genes are TRBV11-2 and TRBJ2-1; either TRBD1 or TRBD2 may supply D (5 bases each). CDR1 SGHAT and CDR2 FQNNGV come from the germline V gene. There are 15 residues in the CDR3. The germline V and J ends were trimmed by 1 base and 7 bases, with 14 bases remaining between them. The CDR3 DNA reads as TGTGCCAGCAGCTTAGCGGCAGGGACGTTGAATGAGCAGTTCTTC. Its protein is CASSLAAGTLNEQFF.

The rearrangement uses TRBV7-3 and TRBJ2-3; TRBD1 or TRBD2 may be the D gene (5 bases each). Germline loops: CDR1 SGHTA, CDR2 FQGTGA. The CDR3 covers 15 residues. The germline V and J ends were trimmed by 1 base and 0 bases, with 8 bases remaining between them. The CDR3 loop reads CASSLRGVSTDTQYF. Here the CDR3 DNA reads TGTGCCAGCAGCTTAAGAGGGGTTAGCACAGATACGCAGTATTTT.

Comments on this clonotype: A read error may account for a junction end that differs from germline. V gene TRBV9 combines with J gene TRBJ2-7; D is possibly TRBD2 (6 bases). CDR3 size: 14 residues. Germline lookup yields CDR1 SGDLS and CDR2 YYNGEE. CDR3 amino acids: CASGVGGLTYEQYF. For the CDR3, the DNA is TGTGCCAGCGGCGTAGGAGGGTTGACCTACGAGCAGTACTTC.

The chain employs TRBV28 and TRBJ1-2; 9 bases agree with TRBD1. The CDR3 extends over 15 amino acids. Germline V gene lookup returns CDR1 MDHEN and CDR2 SYDVKM. J lost 5 bases, V lost 2 bases, and 6 bases had no gene match. The CDR3 loop is CASSLPGQGRYGYTF. Written as DNA, the CDR3 is TGTGCCAGCAGTTTACCGGGACAGGGACGGTATGGCTACACCTTC.

The chain joins TRBV20-1 to TRBJ2-1, with 9 bases matching TRBD1. Unmatched junction bases numbered 13, after V lost 4 bases and J lost 12 bases. CDR3 length equals 14 residues. CDR1 is DFQATT and CDR2 is SNEGSKA in the germline V gene (reference sequence). Here the CDR3 DNA reads TGCAGTGCTACTATACCGGGACAGGGTCTCGGGCAGTTCTTC. It encodes CSATIPGQGLGQFF.

The rearrangement joins TRBV5-4 to TRBJ2-1, with no clear D. The germline V gene has CDR1 SGHNT and CDR2 YYREEE (reference sequence). The CDR3 has 15 residues. V was clipped by 0 bases and J by 6 bases, with 13 bases between them. The CDR3 DNA reads as TGTGCCAGCAGCTTGGTCACCGGGTACGGCAATGAGCAGTTCTTC. Encoded protein: CASSLVTGYGNEQFF.

The V call is TRBV6-5, the J call TRBJ2-1; 7 bases fit TRBD2. Germline V gene data show CDR1 as MNHEY and CDR2 as SVGAGI. The CDR3 contains 15 residues. The V and J ends lost 0 bases and 7 bases, in that order; junction bases with no gene match: 6. CDR3 DNA sequence: TGTGCCAGCAGTTACTCGGGTCCTAGCGGAAATGAGCAGTTCTTC. Protein: CASSYSGPSGNEQFF.

The chain combines TRBV28 with TRBJ2-3, with D maybe TRBD2 (5 bases). The CDR3 is 17 amino acids. The V gene's germline CDR1 is MDHEN and CDR2 SYDVKM. V lost 2 bases, J lost 1 base, and 16 bases lay in between. CDR3 nucleotides: TGTGCCAGCAGTTTAGGGCCCGGGCGGGTCCGCACAGATACGCAGTATTTT. It yields the protein CASSLGPGRVRTDTQYF.

The CDR3 DNA sequence: TGTGCCAGCAGCTTGTACGTAGAATCTAATGAAAAACTGTTTTTT. Translated, it gives CASSLYVESNEKLFF. The J gene is TRBJ1-4, the V gene TRBV5-6; D is unclear. Trimming removed 1 base from V and 3 bases from J, with 10 bases in between. Per germline, CDR1 SGHDT and CDR2 YYEEEE. The CDR3 runs 15 residues. The variable domain in full, with the rest retrieved from reference TRBV5-6 and TRBJ1-4, is DAGVTQSPTHLIKTRGQQVTLRCSPKSGHDTVSWYQQALGQGPQFIFQYYEEEERQRGNFPDRFSGHQFPNYSSELNVNALLLGDSALYLCASSLYVESNEKLFFGSGTQLSVL.

Here the CDR3 reads CSGHRGHGYTF. The CDR3 DNA reads TGCAGCGGCCACAGGGGGCATGGCTACACCTTC. The chain employs TRBV29-1 and TRBJ1-2, with 9 bases aligning to TRBD1. CDR3 size: 11 residues. Trimming took 7 bases from V and 6 from J; bases not matched to a gene: 3. Germline V gene lookup returns CDR1 SQVTM and CDR2 ANQGSEA.

This chain joins TRBV6-5 and TRBJ2-7, with D tentatively TRBD2 (7 bases). The CDR3 is made up of 15 amino acids. The germline gives CDR1 MNHEY, CDR2 SVGAGI. V was pared by 5 bases and J by 0 bases, with 14 bases between. The CDR3 coding sequence is TGTGCCAGCAGTCCAAAGGGGGGGGGCTCCTACGAGCAGTACTTC. Translated: CASSPKGGGSYEQYF.

The chain uses TRBV2 and TRBJ2-7; possibly TRBD2 for D (6 bases). The CDR3 spans 13 residues. V lost 7 bases, J lost 2 bases, and 12 bases lay in between. The germline gives CDR1 SNHLY, CDR2 FYNNEI. CDR3 in DNA: TGTGCCAGCACAGGAGAGCGGGCCTACGAGCAGTACTTC. This gives the protein CASTGERAYEQYF.

V and J are TRBV28 and TRBJ1-1, with 10 bases lining up with TRBD1. Germline V gene data show CDR1 as MDHEN and CDR2 as SYDVKM. The ends lost 6 bases at V and 1 base at J; junction bases unmatched: 8. CDR3 length: 16 amino acids. CDR3 nucleotides: TGTGCCAGCAGGGACGACAGGGGGCTGGAGAACACTGAAGCTTTCTTT. Translating gives CASRDDRGLENTEAFF.

V gene TRBV9 combines with J gene TRBJ2-1; 7 bases align to TRBD2. Per germline, CDR1 SGDLS and CDR2 YYNGEE. The CDR3 consists of 17 residues. J was trimmed by 4 bases and V by 3 bases; bases with no gene match: 13. CDR3 residues: CASSAPKGRESYNEQFF. CDR3 DNA: TGTGCCAGCAGCGCTCCAAAGGGGCGGGAGAGTTACAATGAGCAGTTCTTC.

CDR3 sequence (DNA): TGTGCCAGCAGCCACTCTTCCTTTAGCAATCAGCCCCAGCATTTT. As protein: CASSHSSFSNQPQHF. The gene calls are TRBV7-9 and TRBJ1-5; D is unresolved. Germline values: CDR1 SEHNR, CDR2 FQNEAQ (reference sequence). The CDR3 sequence is 15 residues long. V lost 5 bases and J lost 0, with 11 bases in between.

V is TRBV9 and J is TRBJ2-7; 8 bases are shared with TRBD1. From germline, CDR1 is SGDLS and CDR2 YYNGEE. The CDR3 has 16 amino acids. With V trimmed by 0 bases and J by 1 base, 6 bases remained unmatched. The DNA of the CDR3 is TGTGCCAGCAGCGTAGATGGGCAGGGGGCTTCCTACGAGCAGTACTTC. It codes for CASSVDGQGASYEQYF.

The genes are TRBV4-2 and TRBJ2-2, with 14 bases identical to TRBD2. V was pared by 4 bases and J by 0 bases, with 7 bases of the junction left unmatched. Germline values: CDR1 LGHNA, CDR2 YNFKEQ. The CDR3 length is 19 residues. CDR3 protein: CASSLGTSGSRANTGELFF. The CDR3 bases are TGTGCCAGCAGCCTCGGGACTAGCGGGAGTAGGGCGAACACCGGGGAGCTGTTTTTT.

This clonotype was recorded once. The gene calls are TRBV7-9 and TRBJ1-3; no clear D gene. The germline gives CDR1 SEHNR, CDR2 FQNEAQ (reference sequence). The CDR3 runs to 18 residues. The ends were cut back, 1 base at V and 7 bases at J, with 23 bases in the middle. The CDR3 sequence: CASSLGTVANGRGNTIYF. The CDR3 DNA sequence: TGTGCCAGCAGCTTAGGGACGGTGGCCAACGGCAGAGGGAACACCATATATTTT.

A note on this clonotype: At one boundary the junction diverges from the germline segment, which might be a read error. The chain is built from TRBV5-1 and TRBJ2-7; D may correspond to TRBD1 or TRBD2 (7 bases each). The CDR3 has 16 amino acids. Germline V CDR1 and CDR2: SGHRS, YFSETQ. CDR3 in amino acids: CASGFPAWGGGSEQYF. For the CDR3, the DNA is TGCGCCAGCGGCTTTCCAGCGTGGGGAGGGGGCTCCGAGCAGTACTTC.

This sequence joins TRBV12-3 or TRBV12-4 and TRBJ1-2, with a weak D call TRBD1 (5 bases). The CDR3 contains 14 residues. V was cut by 4 bases and J by 7 bases, with 16 bases left in between. The CDR3 loop is CASSSQGGWSGYTF. CDR3 nucleotides: TGTGCCAGCAGTTCGCAGGGAGGTTGGTCTGGCTACACCTTC.

The chain carries TRBV5-4 and TRBJ2-2, with 7 bases aligning to TRBD1. Germline trimming cut 3 bases from V and 4 bases from J; bases unmatched to any gene: 3. Germline V gene sequence: CDR1 SGHNT, CDR2 YYREEE (reference sequence). The CDR3 sequence is 14 residues long. CDR3 sequence reads: CASSYDRATGELFF. The DNA of the CDR3 is TGTGCCAGCAGCTACGACAGGGCCACCGGGGAGCTGTTTTTT.

The J gene is TRBJ1-4, the V gene TRBV12-3 or TRBV12-4; D is possibly TRBD1 (6 bases). Trimming left V 6 bases short and J 4 bases short, with 15 bases between. The length of the CDR3 is 15 residues. In nucleotides, the CDR3 is TGTGCCAGCAGCCCCCCAGGGACACGTAATGAAAAACTGTTTTTT. Residues: CASSPPGTRNEKLFF.

V is TRBV7-3 and J is TRBJ1-1, with TRBD1 identical over 7 bases. Germline trimming cut 1 base from V and 5 bases from J; bases unmatched to any gene: 7. This CDR3 has 15 residues. Germline V gene lookup returns CDR1 SGHTA and CDR2 FQGTGA. This CDR3 is CASSLMRGGRTEAFF. The CDR3 DNA is TGTGCCAGCAGCTTAATGCGAGGGGGCCGGACTGAAGCTTTCTTT.

The chain has TRBV6-1 and TRBJ1-2; D is possibly TRBD1 (6 bases). The V end lost 9 bases, the J end lost 3 bases, and 23 bases lay between the germline ends. The CDR3 spans 16 residues. Germline CDR1 reads MNHNS; CDR2 reads SASEGT. The CDR3 DNA reads TGTGCCAGGGGGCCCAGGTCAAGGGGGGATCACTATGGCTACACCTTC. Protein sequence: CARGPRSRGDHYGYTF.

This sequence joins TRBV11-2 and TRBJ1-2, with D maybe TRBD1 (5 bases). Germline CDR1 and CDR2: SGHAT and FQNNGV. Trimming took 3 bases from V and 3 from J, leaving 20 bases between them. The CDR3 contains 17 residues. The CDR3 nucleotides are TGTGCCAGCAGCTTTTCCGACAGAACCCTATTTGACTATGGCTACACCTTC. It is translated as CASSFSDRTLFDYGYTF.

V gene TRBV19 combines with J gene TRBJ2-1; 15 bases are a match to TRBD2. Losses at the gene ends were 5 bases for V and 6 bases for J; bases not matched to a gene: 8. The CDR3 has 17 residues. In germline, CDR1 is LNHDA, CDR2 SQIVND (reference sequence). CDR3 nucleotides: TGTGCCAGTAGTCTAATCGGACTAGCGGGAGGGCCCAATGAGCAGTTCTTC. Translation: CASSLIGLAGGPNEQFF.